One TCR beta chain is described in this entry. Original handling: Reference gene primer amplification gave estimated nucleated cell counts. Only in-frame clones appear in the TCRdb table, and some are missing; sequencing was by immunoSEQ multiplex PCR. V, J and clone size derive from that table, while D and trimming were established from the DNA sequence. Here the sample spans nearly 350,000 clones, 88% being singletons. Seattle participants joined during active infection and were tracked over time. The V gene lost 3 bases and the J gene lost 1 base, with 12 bases spanning the gap. CDR1 is KGHSH, CDR2 LQKENI, per germline. CDR3 length: 15 residues. The data originate from a study of blood T cell repertoires in COVID-19. Turning to the study itself: Whether acute or convalescent, the COVID-19 samples came from the United States, Italy and Spain. Sample material is recorded as cDNA or gDNA derived from T cells, B-cell-depleted T cells, or PBMCs.

The sequence was obtained from a woman in her seventies with COVID-19, enrolled during active disease. The rearrangement links TRBV18 to TRBJ2-5; perhaps TRBD1 as D (5 bases). The sequenced material came from peripheral blood. In DNA, the CDR3 is TGTGCCAGCTCACCCAAGACAGTGACCCAAGAGACCCAGTACTTC. It translates to CASSPKTVTQETQYF.